The 8 T cell receptor beta chains in this list originate from one sample, sequenced in a study of beta chain features in type 1 diabetes. Reverse transcribing all isolated RNA meant expressed TCRB transcripts were sequenced. This table comes from immunoSEQ multiplex PCR, and its TCRdb copy is limited to in-frame clones, with some not included. The sample carries around 400,000 clones, roughly 13% recorded once. The specimen sequenced was naive CD4+ T cells from blood. Receptors originate from a man between 18 and 29 years old in good health.

This chain connects TRBV28 to TRBJ2-1; 9 positions agree with TRBD1. Looked up from germline, CDR1 is MDHEN and CDR2 is SYDVKM. Trimming cost V 4 bases and J 7 bases; bases outside gene matches: 11. CDR3 length equals 16 residues. The CDR3 sequence: CASSSPGTGIGNEQFF. The CDR3, as DNA: TGTGCCAGCAGTTCCCCTGGGACAGGGATCGGTAATGAGCAGTTCTTC.

CDR3 residues: CASSLVSSNNEQFF. The CDR3 coding sequence is TGTGCCAGCAGCTTAGTTAGCTCGAACAATGAGCAGTTCTTC. The V and J genes are TRBV7-2 and TRBJ2-1; unclear D gene. Germline values: CDR1 SGHTA, CDR2 FQGNSA. V was trimmed by 1 base and J by 5 bases, leaving 9 bases between them. The CDR3 is 14 amino acids.

The chain joins TRBV28 to TRBJ1-2; the D gene is possibly TRBD1 (5 bases). V was shortened by 8 bases and J by 3 bases, with 16 bases between the two germline ends. The CDR3 runs to 14 residues. Germline values: CDR1 MDHEN, CDR2 SYDVKM. The CDR3 reads CASVVGGNHYGYTF. CDR3 DNA: TGTGCCAGCGTTGTGGGGGGAAACCACTATGGCTACACCTTC.

The rearrangement links TRBV11-2 to TRBJ2-5; 7 bases agree with TRBD2. With V trimmed by 1 base and J by 2 bases, 4 bases remained unmatched. Germline CDR1 and CDR2: SGHAT and FQNNGV. This CDR3 spans 15 amino acids. CDR3 nucleotides: TGTGCCAGCAGCTTAGCGGCTAGCGGTCAAGAGACCCAGTACTTC. This encodes CASSLAASGQETQYF. Combining the CDR3 with reference TRBV11-2 and TRBJ2-5 gives the whole variable domain EAGVAQSPRYKIIEKRQSVAFWCNPISGHATLYWYQQILGQGPKLLIQFQNNGVVDDSQLPKDRFSAERLKGVDSTLKIQPAKLEDSAVYLCASSLAASGQETQYFGPGTRLLVL.

This clone was seen a handful of times. The V gene is TRBV4-3, the J gene TRBJ2-6, with 11 bases matching TRBD1. Germline CDR1 LGHNA, CDR2 YSLEER. The CDR3 runs to 20 residues. Losses at the gene ends were 0 bases for V and 4 bases for J; bases not matched to a gene: 11. The CDR3 nucleotides read TGCGCCAGCAGCCAAGATGAAGTTCGGACAGGGGGCTCCGGGGCCAACGTCCTGACTTTC. Its protein is CASSQDEVRTGGSGANVLTF.

The chain combines TRBV19 with TRBJ1-5, with D perhaps matching TRBD1 (5 bases). V dropped 2 bases and J dropped 5 bases, with 16 bases sitting between them. Germline V gene sequence: CDR1 LNHDA, CDR2 SQIVND (reference sequence). The CDR3 totals 16 residues. The CDR3 spells CASSIYRGRFDQPQHF. In DNA, the CDR3 is TGTGCCAGTAGTATATATAGGGGAAGGTTCGATCAGCCCCAGCATTTT.

The sample holds a few counts of this clone. The genes are TRBV7-2 and TRBJ1-2; TRBD1 is a possible D gene (6 bases). V was shortened by 5 bases and J by 8 bases, with 21 bases between the two germline ends. The CDR3 is made up of 15 amino acids. Germline assignment: CDR1 SGHTA and CDR2 FQGNSA. CDR3 in amino acids: CASSGPGQGKRGYTF. CDR3 coding DNA: TGTGCCAGCAGCGGACCGGGACAAGGGAAGAGGGGCTACACCTTC.

This clone was seen only a few times. The chain combines TRBV5-6 with TRBJ2-4; D gene uncertain. Germline CDR1 reads SGHDT; CDR2 reads YYEEEE. The CDR3 spans 15 residues. V lost 2 bases and J 0 bases, leaving 9 bases between the germline ends. DNA of the CDR3: TGTGCCAGCAGCTTAGTAACATTAGCCAAAAACATTCAGTACTTC. Its protein is CASSLVTLAKNIQYF.